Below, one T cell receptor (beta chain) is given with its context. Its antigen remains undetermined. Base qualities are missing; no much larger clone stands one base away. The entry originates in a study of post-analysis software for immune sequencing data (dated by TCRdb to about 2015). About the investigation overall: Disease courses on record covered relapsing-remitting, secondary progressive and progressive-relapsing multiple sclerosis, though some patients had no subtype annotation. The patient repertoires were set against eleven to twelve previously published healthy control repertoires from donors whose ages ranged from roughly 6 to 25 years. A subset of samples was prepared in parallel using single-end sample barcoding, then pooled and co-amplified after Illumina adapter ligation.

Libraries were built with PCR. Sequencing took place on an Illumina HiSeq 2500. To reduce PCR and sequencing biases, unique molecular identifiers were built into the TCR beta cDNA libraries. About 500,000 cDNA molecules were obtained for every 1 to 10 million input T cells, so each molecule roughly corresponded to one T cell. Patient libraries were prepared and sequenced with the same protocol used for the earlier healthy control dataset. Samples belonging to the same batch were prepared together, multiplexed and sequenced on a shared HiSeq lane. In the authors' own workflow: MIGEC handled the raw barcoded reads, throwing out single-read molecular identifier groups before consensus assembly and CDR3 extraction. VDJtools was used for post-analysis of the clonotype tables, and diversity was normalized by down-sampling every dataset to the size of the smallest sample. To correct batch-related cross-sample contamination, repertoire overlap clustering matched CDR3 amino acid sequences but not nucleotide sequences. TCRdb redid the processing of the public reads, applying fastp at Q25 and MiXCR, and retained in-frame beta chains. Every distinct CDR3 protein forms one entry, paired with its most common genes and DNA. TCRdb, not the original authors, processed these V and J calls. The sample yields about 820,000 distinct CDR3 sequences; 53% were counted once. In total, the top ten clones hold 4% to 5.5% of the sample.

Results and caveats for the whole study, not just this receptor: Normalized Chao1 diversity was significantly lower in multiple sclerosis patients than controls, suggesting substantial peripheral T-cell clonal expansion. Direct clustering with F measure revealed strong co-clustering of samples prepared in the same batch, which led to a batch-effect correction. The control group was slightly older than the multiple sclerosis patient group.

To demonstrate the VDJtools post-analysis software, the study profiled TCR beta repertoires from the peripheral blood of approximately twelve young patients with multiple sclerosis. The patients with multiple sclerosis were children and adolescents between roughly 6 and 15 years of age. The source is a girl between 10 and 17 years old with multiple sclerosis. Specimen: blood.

The nucleotide sequence reads TGTGCCAGCAGTTACCTTGGACAATGGGAGGTGGAGCAGTACTTC. It encodes CASSYLGQWEVEQYF. The sequence joins TRBV6-5 to TRBJ2-5; the D region possibly corresponds to TRBD2 (6 bases align). Via the germline V gene, CDR1 is MNHEY and CDR2 SVGAGI. V is reduced by 2 bases and J by 11 bases, leaving a spacing of 21 bases between them. The CDR3 has 15 amino acids, counting the end cysteine and phenylalanine. Only the CDR3 part of the read is kept: 45 bases, read in frame from the first base.